This entry lists 29 T cell receptor beta chains sequenced from one sample in a study of blood T cell repertoires in COVID-19. Here immunoSEQ multiplex PCR was the method, and the copy in TCRdb shows in-frame clones only, minus some. The table lists approximately 470,000 clones, approximately 83% of them singletons. Sequencing was performed on peripheral blood. The receptor source for this set is a human donor in a cohort sampled during active COVID-19.

V and J are TRBV11-3 and TRBJ2-1; 9 bases line up with TRBD2. The V segment lost 1 base and the J segment 2 bases; nucleotides outside the gene matches: 3. CDR3 length: 16 amino acids. Germline CDR1 reads SGHNT; CDR2 reads YENEEA. CDR3 sequence (DNA): TGTGCCAGCAGCTTAGGGGGCGGGAGGGCCTACAATGAGCAGTTCTTC. Protein sequence: CASSLGGGRAYNEQFF.

V and J are TRBV29-1 and TRBJ1-3; D is undetermined. CDR3 size: 14 residues. The germline gives CDR1 SQVTM, CDR2 ANQGSEA. Trimming took 1 base from V and 0 from J, leaving 7 bases between them. CDR3 amino acids: CSVEGSYSGNTIYF. CDR3 nucleotides: TGCAGCGTTGAAGGGAGTTACTCTGGAAACACCATATATTTT. The full variable domain, with the rest looked up from reference TRBV29-1 and TRBJ1-3, is SAVISQKPSRDICQRGTSLTIQCQVDSQVTMMFWYRQQPGQSLTLIATANQGSEATYESGFVIDKFPISRPNLTFSTLTVSNMSPEDSSIYLCSVEGSYSGNTIYFGEGSWLTVV.

This clone was found once. The CDR3 DNA sequence: TGTGCCTGGAATCCGCGGGAGTCAGATACGCAGTATTTT. Amino acid sequence: CAWNPRESDTQYF. V gene TRBV30 combines with J gene TRBJ2-3, with 7 bases identical to TRBD2. Per germline, CDR1 GTSNPN and CDR2 SVGIG (reference sequence). The length of the CDR3 is 13 residues. Trimming took 4 bases from V and 4 from J; bases not matched to a gene: 5.

This clone appeared a single time. The V and J genes are TRBV6-1 and TRBJ1-2, with 8 positions matching TRBD1. This CDR3 has 15 amino acids. CDR1 is MNHNS and CDR2 is SASEGT in the germline V gene. V was pared by 3 bases and J by 4 bases, with 7 bases of the junction left unmatched. As DNA, the CDR3 is TGTGCCAGCAGTGACGTTACACAGGGGGTCTATGGCTACACCTTC. The encoded protein is CASSDVTQGVYGYTF.

V and J are TRBV6-2 or TRBV6-3 and TRBJ1-2, with TRBD1 identical over 9 bases. V shed 5 bases, J shed 8 bases, and the junction held 15 bases outside the gene matches. The CDR3 is made up of 16 amino acids. Germline lookup yields CDR1 MNHEY and CDR2 SVGEGT. The CDR3 DNA sequence: TGTGCCAGCAGTCTCATAAATCCGGGACAGGGAGTCGGCTACACCTTC. Translation: CASSLINPGQGVGYTF.

The genes are TRBV19 and TRBJ1-1; TRBD1 aligns across 7 bases. The CDR3 consists of 14 residues. V shed 6 bases and J 6 bases; nucleotides not matched to a gene: 10. CDR1 is LNHDA and CDR2 is SQIVND in the germline V gene (reference sequence). The CDR3 DNA is TGTGCCAGTAGGGCACAGGGGAATGGGGCTGAAGCTTTCTTT. It yields the protein CASRAQGNGAEAFF.

The gene calls are TRBV5-4 and TRBJ2-2, with 14 bases that match TRBD2. V shed 4 bases, J shed 8 bases, and the junction held 7 bases outside the gene matches. From germline, CDR1 is SGHNT and CDR2 YYREEE (reference sequence). The CDR3 is 16 residues long. The CDR3 bases are TGTGCCAGCAGCGTACCCGGGACTAGCGGGAGTGGGGAGCTGTTTTTT. Amino acids: CASSVPGTSGSGELFF.

This sequence joins TRBV7-6 and TRBJ2-7; 8 positions match TRBD2. The CDR3 is 16 residues long. The junction had 7 bases not matched to a gene; V was cut back by 1 base and J by 2 bases. Germline V gene sequence: CDR1 SGHVS, CDR2 FNYEAQ. The CDR3 loop reads CASSLVLSGTTYEQYF. The CDR3 region has the DNA TGTGCCAGCAGCTTAGTCCTTAGCGGGACTACCTACGAGCAGTACTTC.

The genes are TRBV7-9 and TRBJ2-3; possibly TRBD2 for D (5 bases). Germline V gives CDR1 SEHNR, CDR2 FQNEAQ (reference sequence). V shed 1 base and J shed 6 bases, with 20 bases lying between them. The CDR3 contains 17 residues. The CDR3 DNA sequence: TGTGCCAGCAGCTTAGGAGTTCAGCGGAAGGAGTCCGATACGCAGTATTTT. Residues: CASSLGVQRKESDTQYF.

J is TRBJ1-1 and V is TRBV10-3; 9 positions match TRBD1. Trimming took 7 bases from V and 2 from J; bases not matched to a gene: 8. CDR1 is ENHRY and CDR2 is SYGVKD in the germline V gene. The CDR3 loop spans 15 amino acids. DNA of the CDR3: TGTGCCATCAAACAGGGGGCGGGAGGAAACACTGAAGCTTTCTTT. This sequence encodes CAIKQGAGGNTEAFF.

For this clone: Other DNA sequences in the sample encode the same CDR3. The chain carries TRBV19 and TRBJ1-3; 7 positions match TRBD1. The CDR3 is 14 amino acids. Unmatched junction bases numbered 3, after V lost 7 bases and J lost 0 bases. Germline lookup yields CDR1 LNHDA and CDR2 SQIVND (reference sequence). The CDR3 reads CASTGQISGNTIYF. CDR3 DNA: TGTGCCAGTACGGGACAGATCTCTGGAAACACCATATATTTT.

V usage is TRBV5-6 and J usage is TRBJ2-5; a weak D match, TRBD1 (7 bases). This CDR3 is built from 14 residues. The V gene's germline CDR1 is SGHDT and CDR2 YYEEEE. The germline V and J ends were trimmed by 5 bases and 0 bases, with 11 bases remaining between them. The CDR3 DNA sequence: TGTGCCAGCAGGGAGGGGGCGCACCAAGAGACCCAGTACTTC. Residues: CASREGAHQETQYF. Full variable domain (rest looked up from reference TRBV5-6 and TRBJ2-5): DAGVTQSPTHLIKTRGQQVTLRCSPKSGHDTVSWYQQALGQGPQFIFQYYEEEERQRGNFPDRFSGHQFPNYSSELNVNALLLGDSALYLCASREGAHQETQYFGPGTRLLVL.

This sequence joins TRBV9 and TRBJ2-3; D perhaps matches TRBD2 (5 bases). V was shortened by 3 bases and J by 0 bases, with 14 bases between the two germline ends. CDR3 length equals 16 residues. The germline V gene has CDR1 SGDLS and CDR2 YYNGEE. Here the CDR3 DNA reads TGTGCCAGCAGCGCCTCTCGGGATACTAGCACAGATACGCAGTATTTT. Translating it yields CASSASRDTSTDTQYF.

This chain joins TRBV4-2 and TRBJ1-2, with 7 bases matching TRBD1. Germline V gives CDR1 LGHNA, CDR2 YNFKEQ. This CDR3 has 15 residues. With V trimmed by 3 bases and J by 2 bases, 6 bases remained unmatched. DNA for the CDR3: TGTGCCAGCAGCCAGAGGACAGGTGGAAACTATGGCTACACCTTC. This sequence encodes CASSQRTGGNYGYTF.

V gene TRBV7-8 combines with J gene TRBJ2-1; no firm D call. Germline CDR1 and CDR2: SGHVS and FQNEAQ. V lost 5 bases and J lost 0, with 11 bases in between. CDR3 size: 15 residues. The CDR3 DNA follows: TGTGCCAGCAGCCCAGGAAAGAACTCCTACAATGAGCAGTTCTTC. As protein: CASSPGKNSYNEQFF. The variable domain in full, with the rest retrieved from reference TRBV7-8 and TRBJ2-1, is GAGVSQSPRYKVAKRGQDVALRCDPISGHVSLFWYQQALGQGPEFLTYFQNEAQLDKSGLPSDRFFAERPEGSVSTLKIQRTQQEDSAVYLCASSPGKNSYNEQFFGPGTRLTVL.

The chain links TRBV7-2 to TRBJ2-1; no reliable D call. Trimming removed 3 bases at V and 10 bases at J, with 19 bases between. The CDR3 contains 15 residues. CDR1 is SGHTA and CDR2 is FQGNSA in the germline V gene. The DNA of the CDR3 is TGTGCCAGCAGCTTCTCCTTGGCAGACCCGAGGGAGCAGTTCTTC. It is translated as CASSFSLADPREQFF.

The chain has TRBV5-3 and TRBJ1-1; 7 bases line up with TRBD1. TRBV5-3 is an ORF for which the function is uncertain. V shed 4 bases and J 1 base; nucleotides not matched to a gene: 7. This CDR3 contains 15 residues. CDR3: CARSPTGFKNTEAFF. The CDR3 DNA follows: TGTGCCAGAAGCCCGACAGGGTTTAAGAACACTGAAGCTTTCTTT.

The rearrangement uses TRBV5-1 and TRBJ1-2; possibly TRBD1 for D (5 bases). Germline-derived CDR1 and CDR2 are SGHRS and YFSETQ. V lost 2 bases, J lost 7 bases, and 12 bases lay in between. CDR3 size: 13 residues. The CDR3, as DNA: TGCGCCAGCAGCTTAACACAGGAAGTTGGCTACACCTTC. It specifies CASSLTQEVGYTF.

The chain uses TRBV12-3 or TRBV12-4 and TRBJ2-7; possible D gene TRBD1, 6 bases. Trimming took off 6 bases at V and 3 bases at J, with 12 bases between the two ends. This CDR3 region has 13 residues. CDR3 region: CASRGAGVYEQYF. In DNA form, the CDR3 reads TGTGCCAGCAGGGGGGCAGGGGTCTACGAGCAGTACTTC.

This clone appeared a few times. The rearrangement joins TRBV28 to TRBJ1-4; no definite D call. The V gene's germline CDR1 is MDHEN and CDR2 SYDVKM. The CDR3 loop spans 15 amino acids. V lost 2 bases to trimming and J lost 2 bases, with 9 bases between them. CDR3 DNA: TGTGCCAGCAGTTTAGCGGGGATTACTAATGAAAAACTGTTTTTT. Amino acids: CASSLAGITNEKLFF.

The rearrangement links TRBV6-5 to TRBJ2-5; 11 nucleotides align to TRBD2. V was pared by 6 bases and J by 4 bases, with 4 bases of the junction left unmatched. The germline CDR1 and CDR2 sequences are MNHEY and SVGAGI. The CDR3 has 14 residues. CDR3 region: CASRLAGVRETQYF. The CDR3 DNA reads TGTGCCAGCAGACTAGCGGGAGTAAGAGAGACCCAGTACTTC.

The chain couples TRBV5-4 to TRBJ2-5; 7 positions match TRBD1. This CDR3 contains 13 residues. The trim removed 4 bases at V and 1 base at J, leaving 1 base unmatched. Germline CDR1 reads SGHNT; CDR2 reads YYREEE (reference sequence). CDR3 nucleotide sequence: TGTGCCAGCAGCGGGGACAGCCAAGAGACCCAGTACTTC. This gives the protein CASSGDSQETQYF.

The V call is TRBV28, the J call TRBJ2-2, with 10 bases aligning to TRBD2. The germline CDR1 and CDR2 sequences are MDHEN and SYDVKM. With 4 bases clipped from V and 5 bases from J, the junction kept 4 bases outside the gene matches. This CDR3 is built from 15 residues. The CDR3 coding sequence is TGTGCCAGCAGTTCGAGCGGGAGGGGAACCGGGGAGCTGTTTTTT. Its protein product is CASSSSGRGTGELFF.

J is TRBJ1-1 and V is TRBV18; 7 bases line up with TRBD1. The germline V gene encodes CDR1 KGHSH and CDR2 LQKENI. This CDR3 contains 15 residues. With 3 bases clipped from V and 1 base from J, the junction kept 5 bases outside the gene matches. CDR3 sequence (DNA): TGTGCCAGCTCACCCCGGGGACAGAAGAACACTGAAGCTTTCTTT. Residues: CASSPRGQKNTEAFF.

This clone is a singleton in its sample. The gene calls are TRBV5-1 and TRBJ2-3; D may be TRBD2 (5 bases). The CDR3 runs 12 residues. The V end was cut by 5 bases, the J end by 9 bases, with 13 bases between. CDR1 is SGHRS, CDR2 YFSETQ, per germline. CDR3 sequence: CASRTPRGTQYF. DNA of the CDR3: TGCGCCAGCAGGACCCCCCGCGGGACGCAGTATTTT.

CDR3 in DNA: TGTGCCAGCAGCTTAGCGACAGAGTACGAGCAGTACTTC. Translating it yields CASSLATEYEQYF. This chain joins TRBV7-8 and TRBJ2-7, with D possibly TRBD1 on 5 matching bases. Germline loops: CDR1 SGHVS, CDR2 FQNEAQ. CDR3 length equals 13 residues. Trimming shortened V by 0 bases and J by 4 bases, and 7 bases separated the two germline ends.

The V call is TRBV3-1 (or the pseudogene TRBV3-2), the J call TRBJ1-1; 10 nucleotides line up with TRBD1. The CDR3 is 17 amino acids. V was clipped by 0 bases and J by 5 bases; unmatched bases: 9. Germline V CDR1 and CDR2: LGHDT, YNNKEL (reference sequence). The CDR3 loop reads CASSQERDRGRLTEAFF. CDR3 DNA sequence: TGTGCCAGCAGCCAAGAAAGAGACAGGGGGCGTCTTACTGAAGCTTTCTTT.

The rearrangement links TRBV3-1 (or the pseudogene TRBV3-2) to TRBJ2-2, with 11 nucleotides matching TRBD2. CDR3 length: 16 amino acids. From germline, CDR1 is LGHDT and CDR2 YNNKEL (reference sequence). J lost 5 bases, V lost 4 bases, and 6 bases had no gene match. In DNA, the CDR3 is TGTGCCAGCAGCCGGTTAACTAGCGGGAGTACCGGGGAGCTGTTTTTT. Its protein product is CASSRLTSGSTGELFF.

The chain uses TRBV24-1 and TRBJ2-3, with TRBD1 as a possible D gene (6 bases). Germline V CDR1 and CDR2: KGHDR, SFDVKD. V was clipped by 5 bases and J by 4 bases, with 18 bases between them. This CDR3 spans 16 amino acids. The CDR3 reads CATSAPDRPGADTQYF. The CDR3 coding sequence is TGTGCCACCAGTGCGCCGGACAGACCGGGCGCAGATACGCAGTATTTT.